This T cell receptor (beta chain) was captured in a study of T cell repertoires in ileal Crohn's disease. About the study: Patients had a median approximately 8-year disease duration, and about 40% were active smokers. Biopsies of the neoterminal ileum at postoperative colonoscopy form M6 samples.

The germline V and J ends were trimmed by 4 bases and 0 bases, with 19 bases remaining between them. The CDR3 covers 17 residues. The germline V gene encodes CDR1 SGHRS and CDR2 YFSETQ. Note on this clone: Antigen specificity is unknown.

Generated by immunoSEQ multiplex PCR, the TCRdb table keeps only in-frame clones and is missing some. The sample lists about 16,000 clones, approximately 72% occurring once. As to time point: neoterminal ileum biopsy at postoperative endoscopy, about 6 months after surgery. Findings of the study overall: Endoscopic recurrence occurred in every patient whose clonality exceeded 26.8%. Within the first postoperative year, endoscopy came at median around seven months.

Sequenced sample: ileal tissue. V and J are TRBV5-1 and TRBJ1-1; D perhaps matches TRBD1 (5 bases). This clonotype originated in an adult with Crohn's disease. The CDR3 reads CASSPLGQGIMNTEAFF. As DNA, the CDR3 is TGCGCCAGCAGCCCCTTAGGACAAGGAATAATGAACACTGAAGCTTTCTTT.